These 28 T cell receptor beta chains came from one sample sequenced in a study of shared clonotypes between healthy human individuals. The repertoire was sequenced with immunoSEQ multiplex PCR; TCRdb's copy has only in-frame clones and lacks some. The table shows around 1.5 million clones, with around 98% occurring only once. The sequencing sample was made of naive CD4+ T cells sorted from blood. Sample subset: CD45RA+ positively selected. Receptor source: a man younger than 40 in good health.

V gene TRBV14 combines with J gene TRBJ2-6; TRBD1 aligns across 8 bases. Looked up from germline, CDR1 is SGHDN and CDR2 is FVKESK. CDR3 length: 18 amino acids. Trimming took 4 bases from V and 1 from J; bases not matched to a gene: 9. CDR3 nucleotides: TGTGCCAGCAGCCCACCGGGACAGGTGTTTTCTGGGGCCAACGTCCTGACTTTC. Its translation: CASSPPGQVFSGANVLTF.

V usage is TRBV25-1 and J usage is TRBJ2-3; no reliable D call. V was shortened by 3 bases and J by 0 bases, with 7 bases between the two germline ends. The CDR3 totals 14 residues. Looked up from germline, CDR1 is MGHDK and CDR2 is SYGVNS. CDR3 in DNA: TGTGCCAGCAGTGACAGGAGCAGCACAGATACGCAGTATTTT. Translated, it gives CASSDRSSTDTQYF.

This clone was seen just once. This chain connects TRBV25-1 to TRBJ2-7; 9 bases map to TRBD1. With 3 bases clipped from V and 3 bases from J, the junction kept 12 bases outside the gene matches. CDR1 is MGHDK, CDR2 SYGVNS, per germline. The CDR3 is made up of 17 amino acids. The DNA of the CDR3 is TGTGCCAGCAGTGATAACCCAACAGGGGGCGGCGACTACGAGCAGTACTTC. This gives the protein CASSDNPTGGGDYEQYF.

The J gene is TRBJ1-4, the V gene TRBV18; 8 nucleotides align to TRBD1. The V segment lost 2 bases and the J segment 7 bases; nucleotides outside the gene matches: 9. Germline CDR1 and CDR2: KGHSH and LQKENI. This CDR3 comprises 16 residues. CDR3 amino acids: CASSPTIRQGSEKLFF. CDR3 coding DNA: TGTGCCAGCTCACCAACTATCCGACAGGGGAGTGAAAAACTGTTTTTT.

The gene calls are TRBV6-5 and TRBJ1-1, with a weak D call TRBD1 (5 bases). The V end was cut by 4 bases, the J end by 4 bases, with 16 bases between. This CDR3 spans 15 amino acids. The germline gives CDR1 MNHEY, CDR2 SVGAGI. CDR3: CASSLTDYLSTEAFF. CDR3 DNA sequence: TGTGCCAGCAGTTTGACAGACTACTTGAGCACTGAAGCTTTCTTT.

This clone was seen once. The rearrangement links TRBV28 to TRBJ1-2; TRBD1 is a possible D gene (5 bases). CDR1 MDHEN and CDR2 SYDVKM come from the germline V gene. Trimming took 6 bases from V and 4 from J, leaving 15 bases between them. CDR3 length: 14 amino acids. CDR3 in amino acids: CASSYDSGSYGYTF. CDR3 nucleotide sequence: TGTGCCAGCAGCTACGACTCAGGGAGCTATGGCTACACCTTC.

This chain joins TRBV28 and TRBJ2-7; TRBD1 agrees at 7 bases. V was clipped by 10 bases and J by 5 bases; unmatched bases: 11. Germline V gene sequence: CDR1 MDHEN, CDR2 SYDVKM. The CDR3 is 13 amino acids. In nucleotides, the CDR3 is TGTGCCATCTTAGACAGGGTGGACCACGAGCAGTACTTC. Translating gives CAILDRVDHEQYF.

This clone was found once. CDR3 in DNA: TGTGCCAGCAGTCCCTCGGCTAGCGGGAGATACGAGCAGTACTTC. It encodes CASSPSASGRYEQYF. This chain uses TRBV5-4 with TRBJ2-7, with 10 bases matching TRBD2. V shed 5 bases, J shed 4 bases, and the junction held 9 bases outside the gene matches. From germline, CDR1 is SGHNT and CDR2 YYREEE (reference sequence). The length of the CDR3 is 15 residues.

This clone appeared once. The rearrangement joins TRBV27 to TRBJ2-4; 12 bases agree with TRBD2. CDR3 length: 16 residues. With 5 bases clipped from V and 7 bases from J, the junction kept 9 bases outside the gene matches. Germline V gene sequence: CDR1 MNHEY, CDR2 SMNVEV (reference sequence). CDR3 loop: CASSPLAGGERNIQYF. Here the CDR3 DNA reads TGTGCCAGCAGTCCGCTAGCGGGAGGGGAGAGGAACATTCAGTACTTC.

V usage is TRBV9 and J usage is TRBJ2-3; no firm D call. The CDR3 is made up of 14 amino acids. The germline V gene encodes CDR1 SGDLS and CDR2 YYNGEE. V was clipped by 0 bases and J by 2 bases, with 7 bases between them. The CDR3 DNA is TGTGCCAGCAGCGTAGAACCTATCACAGATACGCAGTATTTT. It yields the protein CASSVEPITDTQYF.

The chain joins TRBV10-3 to TRBJ1-1, with D tentatively TRBD1 (6 bases). CDR3 length: 15 residues. CDR1 and CDR2 (germline): ENHRY, SYGVKD. Trimming pared 0 bases from V and 5 bases from J, leaving 13 bases between. CDR3 bases: TGTGCCATCAGTGAGTCGTGGGGGGCGCGGACTGAAGCTTTCTTT. Encoded protein: CAISESWGARTEAFF.

The chain uses TRBV11-1 and TRBJ1-4, with unresolved D. The germline CDR1 and CDR2 sequences are SGHAT and FQDESV (reference sequence). Trimming removed 5 bases at V and 16 bases at J, with 17 bases between. The CDR3 has 12 residues. CDR3 nucleotide sequence: TGTGCCAGCAGCCCTTTAGGGAAGGGCAGGTTTTTT. Residues: CASSPLGKGRFF.

This chain joins TRBV5-6 and TRBJ2-3; D is perhaps TRBD1 (6 bases). Per germline, CDR1 SGHDT and CDR2 YYEEEE. The CDR3 is made up of 15 amino acids. V gave up 0 bases and J gave up 1 base, with 9 bases separating them. For the CDR3, the DNA is TGTGCCAGCAGCTTGGGAGGGGGTGGCACAGATACGCAGTATTTT. Translated: CASSLGGGGTDTQYF.

The chain employs TRBV11-1 and TRBJ2-7; 9 nucleotides line up with TRBD1. Germline V gene lookup returns CDR1 SGHAT and CDR2 FQDESV (reference sequence). V lost 0 bases to trimming and J lost 3 bases; unmatched junction nucleotides: 3. This CDR3 contains 15 residues. CDR3 protein: CASSLAGQGYYEQYF. As DNA, the CDR3 is TGTGCCAGCAGCTTAGCGGGACAGGGTTACTACGAGCAGTACTTC.

V gene TRBV6-6 combines with J gene TRBJ1-5; no definite D call. Germline-derived CDR1 and CDR2 are MNHNY and SVGAGI (reference sequence). Trimming left V 6 bases short and J 9 bases short, with 21 bases between. The CDR3 totals 15 residues. The CDR3 region is CASRNTKLLLGPQHF. CDR3 sequence (DNA): TGTGCCAGCAGAAATACCAAACTTCTGCTGGGGCCCCAGCATTTT.

The chain recombines TRBV18 with TRBJ2-7; D gene unclear. Trimming shortened V by 3 bases and J by 4 bases, and 10 bases separated the two germline ends. CDR1 is KGHSH, CDR2 LQKENI, per germline. The CDR3 length is 13 residues. This CDR3 reads CASSPLPWYEQYF. The CDR3 nucleotides read TGTGCCAGCTCACCCCTCCCATGGTACGAGCAGTACTTC.

To note about this clone: Mismatch with germline at one junction end may stem from a read error. DNA for the CDR3: TGTGCCAGCAGCTCCTCCAACAATGAGCAGTTCTTC. It translates to CASSSSNNEQFF. The V call is TRBV7-3, the J call TRBJ2-1; D remains ambiguous. This CDR3 has 12 amino acids. Germline-derived CDR1 and CDR2 are SGHTA and FQGTGA. Complete variable domain (other parts from reference TRBV7-3 and TRBJ2-1): GAGVSQTPSNKVTEKGKYVELRCDPISGHTALYWYRQSLGQGPEFLIYFQGTGAADDSGLPNDRFFAVRPEGSVSTLKIQRTERGDSAVYLCASSSSNNEQFFGPGTRLTVL.

V and J are TRBV5-8 and TRBJ2-2, with D perhaps TRBD1 (6 bases). Germline V gene data show CDR1 as SGHTS and CDR2 as YDEGEE. The CDR3 length is 14 residues. The V and J ends lost 4 bases and 1 base respectively, with 8 bases between them. The CDR3 spells CASSQDRNTGELFF. The CDR3 coding sequence is TGTGCCAGCAGCCAGGACAGGAACACCGGGGAGCTGTTTTTT. Full variable domain (rest looked up from reference TRBV5-8 and TRBJ2-2): EAGVTQSPTHLIKTRGQQATLRCSPISGHTSVYWYQQALGLGLQFLLWYDEGEERNRGNFPPRFSGRQFPNYSSELNVNALELEDSALYLCASSQDRNTGELFFGEGSRLTVL.

The chain combines TRBV6-5 with TRBJ1-2; D is possibly TRBD1 (5 bases). Germline values: CDR1 MNHEY, CDR2 SVGAGI. V lost 2 bases and J 3 bases, leaving 13 bases between the germline ends. The CDR3 covers 15 residues. For the CDR3, the DNA is TGTGCCAGCAGTTACGTCTCTCGGGGGGACTATGGCTACACCTTC. This gives the protein CASSYVSRGDYGYTF.

The chain links TRBV7-2 to TRBJ1-5, with TRBD1 as a possible D gene (6 bases). The CDR3 runs to 15 residues. CDR1 and CDR2 (germline): SGHTA, FQGNSA. Trimming took 5 bases from V and 6 from J, leaving 17 bases between them. The CDR3 nucleotides read TGTGCCAGCAGCCCCCAGACAGGCTTTATTCAGCCCCAGCATTTT. As protein: CASSPQTGFIQPQHF.

The genes are TRBV10-3 and TRBJ1-3; D is undetermined. CDR3 length: 12 amino acids. Germline V gives CDR1 ENHRY, CDR2 SYGVKD. Between the trimmed V and J ends, which lost 2 bases and 7 bases, there was a span of 6 bases. CDR3 amino acids: CAISEVLNTIYF. CDR3 nucleotide sequence: TGTGCCATCAGTGAGGTACTGAACACCATATATTTT.

V and J are TRBV28 and TRBJ2-6, with D possibly matching TRBD1 (5 bases). This CDR3 spans 15 amino acids. Germline assignment: CDR1 MDHEN and CDR2 SYDVKM. With 4 bases removed from V and 1 base from J, the gap between germline ends came to 8 bases. The CDR3 region is CASSYSGSGANVLTF. The DNA for the CDR3 is TGTGCCAGCAGTTACTCAGGGTCTGGGGCCAACGTCCTGACTTTC.

The chain couples TRBV5-4 to TRBJ2-2; 8 nucleotides agree with TRBD1. The CDR3 is made up of 15 amino acids. The trim removed 3 bases at V and 4 bases at J, leaving 5 bases unmatched. The germline gives CDR1 SGHNT, CDR2 YYREEE (reference sequence). DNA of the CDR3: TGTGCCAGCAGCTCGGGACAGGACTTCACCGGGGAGCTGTTTTTT. Amino acids: CASSSGQDFTGELFF.

The genes are TRBV5-1 and TRBJ2-5; TRBD1 matches 9 bases. V lost 0 bases and J lost 5; bases outside the gene matches: 5. Germline lookup yields CDR1 SGHRS and CDR2 YFSETQ. The CDR3 length is 15 residues. The CDR3: CASSLGGQGTETQYF. In DNA, the CDR3 is TGCGCCAGCAGCTTGGGCGGACAGGGGACGGAGACCCAGTACTTC.

The chain carries TRBV27 and TRBJ2-3; TRBD2 agrees at 11 bases. Germline V gene lookup returns CDR1 MNHEY and CDR2 SMNVEV (reference sequence). V was clipped by 3 bases and J by 4 bases; unmatched bases: 6. This CDR3 spans 16 amino acids. Here the CDR3 DNA reads TGTGCCAGCAGTTTCAATCTAGCGGGAGGCCCAGATACGCAGTATTTT. Translation: CASSFNLAGGPDTQYF.

The rearrangement links TRBV7-8 to TRBJ2-4; a weak D match, TRBD1 (5 bases). This CDR3 comprises 16 residues. CDR1 SGHVS and CDR2 FQNEAQ come from the germline V gene. V dropped 5 bases and J dropped 1 base, with 15 bases sitting between them. The CDR3: CASSPTGEWAKNIQYF. CDR3 nucleotides: TGTGCCAGCAGCCCCACAGGAGAGTGGGCCAAAAACATTCAGTACTTC.

The rearrangement joins TRBV2 to TRBJ2-5, with no clear D. V was shortened by 3 bases and J by 0 bases, with 11 bases between the two germline ends. There are 15 residues in the CDR3. Germline loops: CDR1 SNHLY, CDR2 FYNNEI. CDR3 DNA sequence: TGTGCCAGCAGTGAGGTAGGAGCGAACCAAGAGACCCAGTACTTC. Its translation is CASSEVGANQETQYF.

The V gene is TRBV15, the J gene TRBJ1-1; no clear D. Germline V gives CDR1 LNHNV, CDR2 YYDKDF (reference sequence). CDR3 size: 13 residues. Trimming stripped 1 base from V and 6 bases from J, with 9 bases between. The CDR3 sequence: CATSRVSQAEAFF. CDR3 sequence (DNA): TGTGCCACCAGCAGAGTTTCCCAAGCTGAAGCTTTCTTT.